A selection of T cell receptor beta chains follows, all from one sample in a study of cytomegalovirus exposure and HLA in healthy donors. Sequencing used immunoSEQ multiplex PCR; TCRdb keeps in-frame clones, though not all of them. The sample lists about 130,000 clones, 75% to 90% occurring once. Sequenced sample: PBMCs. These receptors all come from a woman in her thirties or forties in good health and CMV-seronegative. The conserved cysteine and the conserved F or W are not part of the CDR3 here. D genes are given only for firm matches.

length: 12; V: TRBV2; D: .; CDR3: ASRVTGSRDTQY
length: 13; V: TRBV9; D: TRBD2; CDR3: ASSVASGGTYEQY
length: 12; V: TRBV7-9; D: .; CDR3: ASTPGSSYNEQF
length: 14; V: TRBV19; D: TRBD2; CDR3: ASSRLAGGSTDTQY
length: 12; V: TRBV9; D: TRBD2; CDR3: ASSVDGGGETQY
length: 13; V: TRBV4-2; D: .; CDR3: ASSQDVYVAQPQH
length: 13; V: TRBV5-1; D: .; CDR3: ASSLMSVTGGELF
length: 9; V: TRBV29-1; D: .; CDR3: SVVGVVGYT
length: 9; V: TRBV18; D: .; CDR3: ASSPRETQY
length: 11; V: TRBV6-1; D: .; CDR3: ASSEAESYGYT
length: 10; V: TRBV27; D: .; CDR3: ASSPNRWEQY
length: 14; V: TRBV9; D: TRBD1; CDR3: ASSFNPGQGRDEQF
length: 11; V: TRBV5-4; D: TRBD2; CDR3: ASRTSGIGEQY
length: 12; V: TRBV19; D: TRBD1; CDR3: ASRTDRRPYEQY
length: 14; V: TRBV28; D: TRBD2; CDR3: ASSRIGGSLTGELF
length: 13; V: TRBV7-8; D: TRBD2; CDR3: ASSFELAGNNEQF
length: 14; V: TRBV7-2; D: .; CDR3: ASSLPGGGTNEKLF
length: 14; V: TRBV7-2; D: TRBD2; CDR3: ASSPGLAGGQETQY
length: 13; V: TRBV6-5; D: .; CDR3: ASSRGARGLYEQY
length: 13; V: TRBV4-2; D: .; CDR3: ASSQARQSNQPQH
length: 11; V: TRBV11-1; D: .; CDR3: ASSSGYLGQAF
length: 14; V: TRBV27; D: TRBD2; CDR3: ASSLWLAGGPDTQY
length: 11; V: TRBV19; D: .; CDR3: ASSPGTNYEQY
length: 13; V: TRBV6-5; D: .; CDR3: ASSSPQGFGNTIY